These 19 T cell receptor beta chains came from one sample sequenced in a study of blood T cells in healthy people across ages. The second PCR ran roughly 7 to 11 cycles with a sample-barcoded 5' primer and J-beta primers. TCRdb re-called the 5' RACE reads with MiXCR, one entry per CDR3 protein. The data hold 650,000 to 1,000,000 distinct CDR3 sequences, with 30% to 45% observed a single time. Sequenced material: blood. The receptors originated from a man aged 18 to 29 in good health.

This clonotype was detected ten times or more. The V gene is TRBV20-1, the J gene TRBJ1-1; D is perhaps TRBD1 (5 bases). Germline CDR1 and CDR2: DFQATT and SNEGSKA (reference sequence). This CDR3 comprises 12 residues. V lost 5 bases to trimming and J lost 5 bases, with 12 bases between them. CDR3 nucleotide sequence: TGCAGTGCTGGCAGGGATGGTACTGAAGCTTTCTTT. As protein: CSAGRDGTEAFF.

DNA of the CDR3: TGTGCCAGCAGCCAGGGCGGGGGGACATACACTGAAGCTTTCTTT. It encodes CASSQGGGTYTEAFF. J is TRBJ1-1 and V is TRBV3-1; TRBD1 might be the D (6 bases). CDR1 is LGHDT, CDR2 YNNKEL, per germline (reference sequence). The CDR3 runs 15 residues. V lost 3 bases to trimming and J lost 3 bases, with 14 bases between them.

Notes on this clonotype: A much larger clone lies one base from this, so it may be a read error. The chain has TRBV12-3 or TRBV12-4 and TRBJ2-5, with TRBD1 as a possible D gene (6 bases). The CDR3 spans 16 residues. The V end lost 6 bases, the J end lost 4 bases, and 21 bases lay between the germline ends. The CDR3 nucleotides read TGTGCCAGCAGCTCCACCTTGACAGGAGTGCGAGAGACCCAGTACTTC. This sequence encodes CASSSTLTGVRETQYF.

This clonotype was counted many times. This chain joins TRBV6-2 or TRBV6-3 and TRBJ2-7; 8 bases are shared with TRBD1. Germline CDR1 MNHEY, CDR2 SVGEGT. The CDR3 totals 15 residues. V lost 6 bases, J lost 3 bases, and 10 bases stayed unmatched. CDR3 DNA: TGTGCCAGCAGCTCTGACAGGGGAATTCTCTACGAGCAGTACTTC. Its protein product is CASSSDRGILYEQYF.

In its sample, this clonotype was seen once. The chain uses TRBV20-1 and TRBJ2-5; D uncertain. Germline loops: CDR1 DFQATT, CDR2 SNEGSKA (reference sequence). The CDR3 has 14 amino acids. V was shortened by 3 bases and J by 3 bases, with 14 bases between the two germline ends. CDR3 in DNA: TGCAGTGCTAGTCGTCCCGGGCAGAAAGAGACCCAGTACTTC. Translation: CSASRPGQKETQYF.

Details on this clonotype: A much more abundant neighbour one base away suggests this may be a read error. The chain has TRBV29-1 and TRBJ2-7; 7 nucleotides line up with TRBD1. The CDR3 sequence is 14 residues long. Unmatched junction bases numbered 16, after V lost 7 bases and J lost 7 bases. CDR1 is SQVTM and CDR2 is ANQGSEA in the germline V gene. In DNA, the CDR3 is TGCAGCGGGGTAGGACAGGTCCGATACAATGAGCAGTACTTC. It is translated as CSGVGQVRYNEQYF.

The V and J genes are TRBV7-2 and TRBJ2-5; D gene unclear. Judging by the DNA end, TRBJ2-7 fits better; the J call may be wrong. The CDR3 sequence is 14 residues long. CDR1 is SGHTA and CDR2 is FQGNSA in the germline V gene. This CDR3 is CASSLATQGSEQYF. CDR3 DNA sequence: TGTGCCAGCAGCTTAGCAACACAAGGCAGCGAGCAGTACTTC.

This chain connects TRBV7-8 to TRBJ1-5; D is possibly TRBD1 (6 bases). The CDR3 runs to 15 residues. V was pared by 2 bases and J by 7 bases, with 15 bases between. Germline values: CDR1 SGHVS, CDR2 FQNEAQ. The CDR3 protein is CASSLPRGFNQPQHF. The DNA for the CDR3 is TGTGCCAGCAGCTTACCCAGGGGCTTCAACCAGCCCCAGCATTTT.

This chain links TRBV7-3 with TRBJ2-7; maybe TRBD1 (5 bases). This CDR3 spans 14 amino acids. Looked up from germline, CDR1 is SGHTA and CDR2 is FQGTGA. V lost 5 bases and J 2 bases, leaving 13 bases between the germline ends. The CDR3 protein is CASSVSAGTYEQYF. The CDR3 DNA reads TGTGCCAGCAGCGTATCCGCAGGGACCTACGAGCAGTACTTC.

The V and J genes are TRBV5-6 and TRBJ1-1, with TRBD1 matching over 10 bases. J lost 6 bases, V lost 7 bases, and 9 bases had no gene match. CDR1 is SGHDT and CDR2 is YYEEEE in the germline V gene. The CDR3 sequence is 14 residues long. The CDR3 sequence is CASQTGQGSPEAFF. The DNA for the CDR3 is TGTGCCAGCCAAACGGGACAGGGGAGTCCTGAAGCTTTCTTT.

The V and J genes are TRBV6-5 and TRBJ2-1; 8 nucleotides align to TRBD1. Looked up from germline, CDR1 is MNHEY and CDR2 is SVGAGI. The CDR3 has 16 amino acids. The junction had 10 bases not matched to a gene; V was cut back by 5 bases and J by 4 bases. This CDR3 reads CASSLQGAGQYNEQFF. The DNA of the CDR3 is TGTGCCAGCAGTCTTCAGGGGGCAGGCCAGTACAATGAGCAGTTCTTC.

This clonotype was picked up a small number of times. The chain carries TRBV7-9 and TRBJ1-4, with unresolved D. There are 18 residues in the CDR3. Looked up from germline, CDR1 is SEHNR and CDR2 is FQNEAQ (reference sequence). V dropped 2 bases and J dropped 8 bases, with 24 bases sitting between them. CDR3 coding DNA: TGTGCCAGCAGCTTAAAGGCGAATCGACAAGATCTTAACGAAAAACTGTTTTTT. Its protein is CASSLKANRQDLNEKLFF.

The chain is built from TRBV6-1 and TRBJ2-3; D unresolved. The CDR3 totals 12 residues. Germline loops: CDR1 MNHNS, CDR2 SASEGT. V was clipped by 8 bases and J by 12 bases, with 18 bases between them. The CDR3, as DNA: TGTGCCAGCCGTGGCAGGCAATTATTCCAGTATTTT. Its translation: CASRGRQLFQYF.

For this clonotype: Mismatch with germline at one junction end may stem from a read error. This chain connects TRBV7-2 to TRBJ1-2; D remains ambiguous. The CDR3 spans 13 residues. Looked up from germline, CDR1 is SGHTA and CDR2 is FQGNSA. In DNA form, the CDR3 reads TGTGCCAGCAGCGTAGCAACCGGGGAGATATACACCTTC. The encoded protein is CASSVATGEIYTF.

The rearrangement joins TRBV5-1 to TRBJ2-3; TRBD2 agrees at 7 bases. V shed 0 bases and J 2 bases; nucleotides not matched to a gene: 6. CDR3 length equals 16 residues. Germline CDR1 SGHRS, CDR2 YFSETQ. In DNA, the CDR3 is TGCGCCAGCAGCTTGGTTGGTAGCGGGTCCACAGATACGCAGTATTTT. Translating gives CASSLVGSGSTDTQYF.

This chain links TRBV2 with TRBJ2-7; D is possibly TRBD2 (5 bases). Germline assignment: CDR1 SNHLY and CDR2 FYNNEI. Trimming removed 9 bases from V and 2 bases from J, with 14 bases in between. The CDR3 extends over 13 amino acids. DNA of the CDR3: TGTGCCAGTAACCGGGATCCCCCCTACGAGCAGTACTTC. Translated: CASNRDPPYEQYF.

V gene TRBV18 combines with J gene TRBJ1-2; D not certain. The CDR3 is made up of 16 amino acids. Trimming removed 2 bases at V and 6 bases at J, with 19 bases between. Germline-derived CDR1 and CDR2 are KGHSH and LQKENI. CDR3 sequence: CASSPKSTETVDGYTF. CDR3 in DNA: TGTGCCAGCTCACCAAAGTCAACCGAAACAGTCGATGGCTACACCTTC. Full variable domain (outside the CDR3, taken from reference TRBV18 and TRBJ1-2): NAGVMQNPRHLVRRRGQEARLRCSPMKGHSHVYWYRQLPEEGLKFMVYLQKENIIDESGMPKERFSAEFPKEGPSILRIQQVVRGDSAAYFCASSPKSTETVDGYTFGSGTRLTVV.

This clonotype was detected only a few times. This chain joins TRBV19 and TRBJ1-5, with unresolved D. Germline V lookup: CDR1 LNHDA, CDR2 SQIVND (reference sequence). The CDR3 runs to 14 residues. V lost 1 base, J lost 5 bases, and 9 bases lay in between. The CDR3 reads CASSIVGTHQPQHF. Here the CDR3 DNA reads TGTGCCAGTAGTATAGTGGGAACCCATCAGCCCCAGCATTTT.

This clonotype came up a few times. This sequence joins TRBV6-6 and TRBJ2-1; 8 bases fit TRBD2. This CDR3 is 14 amino acids long. Trimming took 4 bases from V and 8 from J; bases not matched to a gene: 7. Germline-derived CDR1 and CDR2 are MNHNY and SVGAGI (reference sequence). CDR3 in amino acids: CASSSYSGGDEQFF. CDR3 DNA sequence: TGTGCCAGCAGTTCATACTCGGGGGGGGATGAGCAGTTCTTC.